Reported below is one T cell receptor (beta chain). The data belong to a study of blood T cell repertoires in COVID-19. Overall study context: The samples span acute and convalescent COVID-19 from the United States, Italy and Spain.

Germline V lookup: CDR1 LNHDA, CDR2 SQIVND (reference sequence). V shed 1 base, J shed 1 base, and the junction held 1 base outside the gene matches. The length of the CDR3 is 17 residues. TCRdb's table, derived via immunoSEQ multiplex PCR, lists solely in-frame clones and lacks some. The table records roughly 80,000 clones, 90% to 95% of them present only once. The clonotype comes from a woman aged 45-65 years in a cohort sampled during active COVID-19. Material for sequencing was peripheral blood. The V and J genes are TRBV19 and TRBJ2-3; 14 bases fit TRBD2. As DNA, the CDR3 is TGTGCCAGTAGTATAGCGACTAGCGGGAGGGGCACAGATACGCAGTATTTT. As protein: CASSIATSGRGTDTQYF.